The 21 T cell receptor beta chains below were found in one sample sequenced in a study of blood T cell repertoires in COVID-19. The table came from immunoSEQ multiplex PCR; TCRdb's copy has only in-frame clones and leaves some out. Of about 220,000 clones in the sample, around 89% were seen once. Input material: PBMCs or T cells enriched from blood (not recorded which). These receptors all stem from a woman younger than 30 in a cohort exposed to, infected with or recovered from COVID-19 (not recorded which).

The genes are TRBV5-1 and TRBJ2-1; 16 bases fit TRBD2. Germline assignment: CDR1 SGHRS and CDR2 YFSETQ. Unmatched junction bases numbered 4, after V lost 3 bases and J lost 7 bases. This CDR3 comprises 16 residues. The CDR3 coding sequence is TGCGCCAGCAGCTGGGGACTAGCGGGGGGGAAGAATGAGCAGTTCTTC. It translates to CASSWGLAGGKNEQFF.

This rearrangement joins TRBV19 to TRBJ2-4; D might be TRBD2 (6 bases). The CDR3 is 16 amino acids. Trimming left V 3 bases short and J 0 bases short, with 12 bases between. The V gene's germline CDR1 is LNHDA and CDR2 SQIVND (reference sequence). The CDR3 coding sequence is TGTGCCAGTAGTATCCTCCCTAGCGTAGCCAAAAACATTCAGTACTTC. Translating gives CASSILPSVAKNIQYF.

The V gene is TRBV6-5, the J gene TRBJ2-2; 7 bases fit TRBD1. Germline-derived CDR1 and CDR2 are MNHEY and SVGAGI. CDR3 length: 14 amino acids. With 7 bases clipped from V and 5 bases from J, the junction kept 7 bases outside the gene matches. The CDR3 here is CASKEGGETGELFF. The CDR3 nucleotides read TGTGCCAGCAAGGAAGGGGGCGAGACCGGGGAGCTGTTTTTT.

The CDR3 DNA reads TGTGCCACCAGTGACTGGACTAGGGAAGAGACCCAGTACTTC. Its translation is CATSDWTREETQYF. The J gene is TRBJ2-5, the V gene TRBV24-1, with 7 nucleotides matching TRBD2. This CDR3 region has 14 residues. V trimming: 4 bases; J trimming: 3 bases; junction bases outside the gene matches: 4. Germline V CDR1 and CDR2: KGHDR, SFDVKD.

J is TRBJ1-2 and V is TRBV18; D unresolved. Germline CDR1 is KGHSH and CDR2 is LQKENI. This CDR3 region has 15 residues. Trimming left V 3 bases short and J 4 bases short, with 15 bases between. CDR3: CASSPSPGPIYGYTF. The CDR3 DNA reads TGTGCCAGCTCACCTAGCCCGGGTCCAATCTATGGCTACACCTTC.

The rearrangement joins TRBV6-4 to TRBJ2-1; 8 nucleotides line up with TRBD2. With V trimmed by 3 bases and J by 7 bases, 5 bases remained unmatched. Germline V gene lookup returns CDR1 MRHNA and CDR2 SNTAGT. CDR3 length: 14 amino acids. CDR3 amino acids: CASSEGSGENEQFF. The CDR3 DNA sequence: TGTGCCAGCAGTGAAGGTAGCGGGGAGAATGAGCAGTTCTTC.

The chain recombines TRBV2 with TRBJ1-5, with 10 nucleotides matching TRBD1. The ends lost 2 bases at V and 6 bases at J; junction bases unmatched: 13. This CDR3 region has 18 residues. CDR1 and CDR2 (germline): SNHLY, FYNNEI. The CDR3 sequence: CASSERSSGTGVRQPQHF. The DNA of the CDR3 is TGTGCCAGCAGTGAAAGGTCCTCAGGGACAGGGGTACGTCAGCCCCAGCATTTT.

The chain joins TRBV11-3 to TRBJ1-2, with 11 bases matching TRBD1. The ends lost 8 bases at V and 10 bases at J; junction bases unmatched: 15. The CDR3 consists of 15 residues. The germline V gene encodes CDR1 SGHNT and CDR2 YENEEA. The CDR3 loop is CASAKPGQGVPVYTF. CDR3 bases: TGTGCCAGCGCAAAACCGGGACAGGGGGTCCCTGTCTACACCTTC.

CDR3 sequence reads: CASSPDRGDSPLHF. The CDR3 nucleotides read TGTGCCAGCTCCCCGGACAGGGGTGATTCACCCCTCCACTTT. The V gene is TRBV6-5, the J gene TRBJ1-6, with 9 bases fitting TRBD1. The CDR3 length is 14 residues. From germline, CDR1 is MNHEY and CDR2 SVGAGI. The ends lost 8 bases at V and 8 bases at J; junction bases unmatched: 7.

The chain combines TRBV3-1 (or the pseudogene TRBV3-2) with TRBJ2-7; 11 bases agree with TRBD2. The CDR3 is 14 amino acids. Germline-derived CDR1 and CDR2 are LGHDT and YNNKEL (reference sequence). V lost 4 bases, J lost 3 bases, and 2 bases stayed unmatched. CDR3 in amino acids: CASSPTSGNYEQYF. The CDR3 coding sequence is TGTGCCAGCAGCCCGACTAGCGGGAACTACGAGCAGTACTTC.

The chain recombines TRBV12-3 or TRBV12-4 with TRBJ1-1, with a tentative D call TRBD1 (6 bases). Between the trimmed V and J ends, which lost 6 bases and 14 bases, there was a span of 19 bases. The CDR3 runs to 12 residues. DNA of the CDR3: TGTGCCAGCAGCCCCTCACAGGGCGTAATCTTCTTT. Translating gives CASSPSQGVIFF.

The chain combines TRBV5-6 with TRBJ2-7; TRBD1 matches 8 bases. The germline V gene encodes CDR1 SGHDT and CDR2 YYEEEE. The J segment lost 0 bases and the V segment lost 1 base, leaving 3 bases of the junction unmatched. This CDR3 has 15 amino acids. For the CDR3, the DNA is TGTGCCAGCAGCTTGAGGACAGGGAGCTCCTACGAGCAGTACTTC. As protein: CASSLRTGSSYEQYF.

The chain employs TRBV30 and TRBJ2-3; tentatively, D is TRBD2 (6 bases). This CDR3 has 15 amino acids. CDR1 GTSNPN and CDR2 SVGIG come from the germline V gene (reference sequence). The germline V and J ends were trimmed by 1 base and 2 bases, with 13 bases remaining between them. This CDR3 is CAWSGGTLATDTQYF. The CDR3 DNA sequence: TGTGCCTGGAGTGGGGGGACTTTAGCCACAGATACGCAGTATTTT.

The V and J genes are TRBV21-1 and TRBJ1-4. TRBV21-1 is assigned pseudogene status. This CDR3 has 15 amino acids. CDR3 coding DNA: TGTGCCAGCAGCAACCGACGGAGTCCGGAAGAAAAACTGTTTTTT. It is translated as CASSNRRSPEEKLFF.

The J gene is TRBJ2-7, the V gene TRBV11-1; 13 bases match TRBD2. The CDR3 runs to 14 residues. V dropped 7 bases and J dropped 2; count of bases not matched to a gene: 2. Germline V lookup: CDR1 SGHAT, CDR2 FQDESV (reference sequence). The CDR3 DNA reads as TGTGCCAGCACCGGGACTAGCGGGACCTACGAGCAGTACTTC. Protein product: CASTGTSGTYEQYF.

This clone occurred once. The V and J genes are TRBV9 and TRBJ1-3, with D perhaps TRBD1 (5 bases). This CDR3 has 16 amino acids. The V end was cut by 2 bases, the J end by 0 bases, with 12 bases between. Germline V lookup: CDR1 SGDLS, CDR2 YYNGEE. CDR3 coding DNA: TGTGCCAGCAGCGTTTCACAGGCCTTCTCTGGAAACACCATATATTTT. Translation: CASSVSQAFSGNTIYF.

The J gene is TRBJ1-3, the V gene TRBV6-5, with D unclear. The CDR3 spans 11 residues. Germline assignment: CDR1 MNHEY and CDR2 SVGAGI. V lost 8 bases, J lost 4 bases, and 6 bases lay in between. The CDR3 loop is CASAVGNTIYF. As DNA, the CDR3 is TGTGCCAGCGCGGTAGGAAACACCATATATTTT.

This clone was counted a single time. The chain uses TRBV11-2 and TRBJ2-3, with 11 bases fitting TRBD2. Trimming at V came to 0 bases and at J to 2 bases, leaving 13 bases not matched to a gene. Per the germline V gene, CDR1 is SGHAT and CDR2 is FQNNGV. CDR3 length: 20 residues. The CDR3 DNA sequence: TGTGCCAGCAGCTTAGATGGGGCGTCTTTTAGCGGGGGGGCCACAGATACGCAGTATTTT. It encodes CASSLDGASFSGGATDTQYF.

The V and J genes are TRBV28 and TRBJ1-6, with D possibly matching TRBD1 (6 bases). CDR1 MDHEN and CDR2 SYDVKM come from the germline V gene. The CDR3 is made up of 15 amino acids. V was trimmed by 6 bases and J by 7 bases, leaving 16 bases between them. CDR3 bases: TGTGCCAGCAGGGCCCCCGGAACAGGGAATTCACCCCTCCACTTT. Protein sequence: CASRAPGTGNSPLHF.

The J gene is TRBJ1-1, the V gene TRBV5-1; 11 bases line up with TRBD1. The CDR3 consists of 15 residues. Per the germline V gene, CDR1 is SGHRS and CDR2 is YFSETQ. V shed 4 bases, J shed 4 bases, and the junction held 6 bases outside the gene matches. The DNA of the CDR3 is TGCGCCAGCAGCAAGAGGACAGGGGGCGGCACTGAAGCTTTCTTT. Translating it yields CASSKRTGGGTEAFF. Full variable domain (outside the CDR3, taken from reference TRBV5-1 and TRBJ1-1): KAGVTQTPRYLIKTRGQQVTLSCSPISGHRSVSWYQQTPGQGLQFLFEYFSETQRNKGNFPGRFSGRQFSNSRSEMNVSTLELGDSALYLCASSKRTGGGTEAFFGQGTRLTVV.

This chain connects TRBV7-9 to TRBJ2-7; TRBD1 agrees at 7 bases. The trim removed 6 bases at V and 3 bases at J, leaving 8 bases unmatched. Germline assignment: CDR1 SEHNR and CDR2 FQNEAQ (reference sequence). The CDR3 sequence is 14 residues long. The CDR3 DNA follows: TGTGCCAGCAGTATACAGGGGCCTAGCTACGAGCAGTACTTC. Translating gives CASSIQGPSYEQYF.